Below, 11 T cell receptor beta chains from the same sample are listed, as sequenced in a study of blood T cell repertoires in COVID-19. Some clones are missing from TCRdb's copy, which holds only in-frame ones; the method was immunoSEQ multiplex PCR. Counted here are 150,000 to 180,000 clones, 75% to 90% occurring once; the ten biggest clones make up under 2.5%. The sequenced material came from peripheral blood. These receptors were collected from a woman in her seventies with acute or convalescent COVID-19.

A word on this clone: Other DNA variants within this sample encode the same CDR3. The chain joins TRBV18 to TRBJ2-3; D is uncertain. Trimming left V 3 bases short and J 4 bases short, with 5 bases between. Germline-derived CDR1 and CDR2 are KGHSH and LQKENI. This CDR3 spans 12 amino acids. CDR3 loop: CASSPEADTQYF. The CDR3, as DNA: TGTGCCAGCTCACCCGAGGCAGATACGCAGTATTTT.

The J gene is TRBJ1-2, the V gene TRBV25-1, with TRBD1 matching 7 bases. CDR1 MGHDK and CDR2 SYGVNS come from the germline V gene. V lost 2 bases, J lost 12 bases, and 6 bases stayed unmatched. This CDR3 comprises 12 residues. The DNA for the CDR3 is TGTGCCAGCAGTGAAACAGGGGCAGTCCACACCTTC. This codes for CASSETGAVHTF.

The genes are TRBV28 and TRBJ1-6, with 7 bases aligning to TRBD1. Germline V gene lookup returns CDR1 MDHEN and CDR2 SYDVKM. Trimming cost V 6 bases and J 2 bases; bases outside gene matches: 4. This CDR3 is built from 15 residues. CDR3 in amino acids: CASRPGTAYNSPLHF. In DNA form, the CDR3 reads TGTGCCAGCAGGCCCGGGACAGCCTATAATTCACCCCTCCACTTT.

The J gene is TRBJ2-7, the V gene TRBV6-5; the match to TRBD2 covers 11 bases. V shed 6 bases and J 2 bases; nucleotides not matched to a gene: 0. The CDR3 runs to 13 residues. CDR1 and CDR2 from the germline V gene are MNHEY and SVGAGI. CDR3 coding DNA: TGTGCCAGCAGACTAGCGGGGGCCTACGAGCAGTACTTC. Residues: CASRLAGAYEQYF.

This clone was detected only a few times. V is TRBV27 and J is TRBJ1-5, with no clear D. The germline gives CDR1 MNHEY, CDR2 SMNVEV (reference sequence). This CDR3 region has 13 residues. V was trimmed by 5 bases and J by 6 bases, leaving 11 bases between them. CDR3 in amino acids: CASSQSGIQPQHF. The CDR3 bases are TGTGCCAGCAGTCAATCGGGGATTCAGCCCCAGCATTTT.

This clone appeared a single time. V and J are TRBV6-5 and TRBJ1-4; 7 bases align to TRBD1. Germline V gene data show CDR1 as MNHEY and CDR2 as SVGAGI. Germline trimming cut 4 bases from V and 6 bases from J; bases unmatched to any gene: 8. CDR3 length: 15 amino acids. CDR3 in DNA: TGTGCCAGCAGTTCCCAGGGGGTTGGGGATGAAAAACTGTTTTTT. Protein sequence: CASSSQGVGDEKLFF.

This chain links TRBV11-2 with TRBJ2-2; 14 positions match TRBD2. The V gene's germline CDR1 is SGHAT and CDR2 FQNNGV. CDR3 size: 16 residues. With 5 bases clipped from V and 7 bases from J, the junction kept 6 bases outside the gene matches. Here the CDR3 reads CASSTPGTSGSGELFF. CDR3 nucleotides: TGTGCCAGCAGCACCCCCGGGACTAGCGGGAGCGGGGAGCTGTTTTTT. Full variable domain (remainder filled in from reference TRBV11-2 and TRBJ2-2): EAGVAQSPRYKIIEKRQSVAFWCNPISGHATLYWYQQILGQGPKLLIQFQNNGVVDDSQLPKDRFSAERLKGVDSTLKIQPAKLEDSAVYLCASSTPGTSGSGELFFGEGSRLTVL.

CDR3 loop: CASRLTSGDFYEQYF. CDR3 in DNA: TGCGCCAGCAGGTTGACTAGCGGCGATTTCTACGAGCAGTACTTC. This chain links TRBV4-1 with TRBJ2-7, with 9 bases lining up with TRBD2. The length of the CDR3 is 15 residues. Trimming at V came to 6 bases and at J to 3 bases, leaving 9 bases not matched to a gene. Per germline, CDR1 MGHRA and CDR2 YSYEKL.

This clone occurred once. This sequence joins TRBV6-2 or TRBV6-3 and TRBJ2-1; D unresolved. The ends were cut back, 2 bases at V and 6 bases at J, with 11 bases in the middle. CDR3 length: 14 amino acids. In germline, CDR1 is MNHEY, CDR2 SVGEGT. The CDR3 DNA is TGTGCCAGCAGTTACGGCAGGCGCTCCAATGAGCAGTTCTTC. Its protein is CASSYGRRSNEQFF.

This chain connects TRBV10-1 to TRBJ2-5; 8 positions match TRBD1. V trimming: 4 bases; J trimming: 4 bases; junction bases outside the gene matches: 5. CDR1 is WNHNN and CDR2 is SYGVQD in the germline V gene (reference sequence). The CDR3 loop spans 14 amino acids. This chain's CDR3 is CASSARQGRETQYF. DNA for the CDR3: TGCGCCAGCAGTGCCCGACAGGGGCGAGAGACCCAGTACTTC.

The chain employs TRBV18 and TRBJ1-1, with 8 positions matching TRBD1. Germline CDR1 reads KGHSH; CDR2 reads LQKENI. The CDR3 totals 14 residues. V trimming: 2 bases; J trimming: 1 base; junction bases outside the gene matches: 0. CDR3 protein: CASSPDRGNTEAFF. DNA of the CDR3: TGTGCCAGCTCACCAGACAGGGGGAACACTGAAGCTTTCTTT. Full variable domain (rest looked up from reference TRBV18 and TRBJ1-1): NAGVMQNPRHLVRRRGQEARLRCSPMKGHSHVYWYRQLPEEGLKFMVYLQKENIIDESGMPKERFSAEFPKEGPSILRIQQVVRGDSAAYFCASSPDRGNTEAFFGQGTRLTVV.